The rows below give T cell receptor beta chains drawn from one sample of a study of blood T cell repertoires in COVID-19. Clones were read by immunoSEQ multiplex PCR, and TCRdb kept only the in-frame ones, dropping some. The sample consists of just under 150,000 clones, more than 75% of them appearing once. The sample comprised peripheral blood. The receptors here all came from a woman aged 45-60 years with active or convalescent COVID-19. Each CDR3 is given with its conserved first and last residue. A D gene is named only where the DNA matches it firmly. Size tells how often a clone was seen (once, few, many) or the class of an expanded clone, and some rows leave it out.

cdr3_nt cdr3_aa cdr3_length j_call d_call clone_size v_call
TGTGCCAGTAGTATAGGGGCAGACAACTATGGCTACACCTTC CASSIGADNYGYTF 14 TRBJ1-2 . . TRBV19
TGTGCCAGCAGCCGCAGGGGGCACAGCTCCTACAATGAGCAGTTCTTC CASSRRGHSSYNEQFF 16 TRBJ2-1 TRBD1 . TRBV3-1/TRBV3-2
TGTGCCAGCAGCTTGGATTTACCTAGCGATACCTACGAGCAGTACTTC CASSLDLPSDTYEQYF 16 TRBJ2-7 . . TRBV11-2
TGTGCCAGTAGTACCTCCGGGACAGTTAACACCGGGGAGCTGTTTTTT CASSTSGTVNTGELFF 16 TRBJ2-2 TRBD1 . TRBV19
TGTGCCATCAGTGGGGGAGGAGGGCCCACTGGAAACACCATATATTTT CAISGGGGPTGNTIYF 16 TRBJ1-3 . . TRBV10-3
TGTGCCAGCAGCGTAGGGCTAGCGGGCGCTTCCAGCTCCTACAATGAGCAGTTCTTC CASSVGLAGASSSYNEQFF 19 TRBJ2-1 TRBD2 . TRBV9
TGTGCCAGCAGCTTAGGCGCTCGCGTCGAGCAGTACTTC CASSLGARVEQYF 13 TRBJ2-7 . . TRBV7-6
TGTGCCAGCAGTTTACAGGGATCCTATGGCTACACCTTC CASSLQGSYGYTF 13 TRBJ1-2 . . TRBV27
TGTGCCAGCAGTGAACCAACCATCCCCGGGACTAGCGGGAGTATGGGGGAGCTGTTTTTT CASSEPTIPGTSGSMGELFF 20 TRBJ2-2 TRBD2 . TRBV6-1
TGTGCCAGCAGCTCCGACCGGGACAGGGGGCGACGTGGCTACACCTTC CASSSDRDRGRRGYTF 16 TRBJ1-2 TRBD1 . TRBV9
TGTGCCAGCAGCCTCCCGGGACAAACGTACAATGAGCAGTTCTTC CASSLPGQTYNEQFF 15 TRBJ2-1 . . TRBV14
TGTGCCAGTAGTGACTACTCCCTTGGGGATGAGCAGTTCTTC CASSDYSLGDEQFF 14 TRBJ2-1 . . TRBV19
TGCGCCAGCAGCCAAGGACAGGGGGTAACCTACGAGCAGTACTTC CASSQGQGVTYEQYF 15 TRBJ2-7 TRBD1 . TRBV4-1
TGTGCCAGCACTCAGGGGGCATCTGGAAACACCATATATTTT CASTQGASGNTIYF 14 TRBJ1-3 TRBD1 . TRBV6-5
TGCAGCGTCATATATTCGATTGGCTCTCCGGGGGGCACTGAAGCTTTCTTT CSVIYSIGSPGGTEAFF 17 TRBJ1-1 . . TRBV29-1
TGTGCCAGCAGTTTCGCAGGGAACTATGGCTACACCTTC CASSFAGNYGYTF 13 TRBJ1-2 . . TRBV27
TGCGCCAGCAGTTTGACCCCGGGCTCTGGGGCCAACGTCCTGACTTTC CASSLTPGSGANVLTF 16 TRBJ2-6 . many TRBV5-1
TGTGCCAGCAGTCCTTATCCGTACAGGGGTGAGGGCACTGAAGCTTTCTTT CASSPYPYRGEGTEAFF 17 TRBJ1-1 TRBD1 . TRBV6-4
TGTGCCAGCAGCGTCTTAGCGGGAGCGGCAGATACGCAGTATTTT CASSVLAGAADTQYF 15 TRBJ2-3 TRBD2 once TRBV7-2
TGTGCCAGCAATGAGGTCCCAAACACTCGGGGCTACACCTTC CASNEVPNTRGYTF 14 TRBJ1-2 . . TRBV28
TGCAGCGTTACCCCTCGGGACAATGAGCAGTTCTTC CSVTPRDNEQFF 12 TRBJ2-1 . . TRBV29-1
TGTGCCAGCTCACCAGCTAGCGGGAGTCGGGAGACCCAGTACTTC CASSPASGSRETQYF 15 TRBJ2-5 TRBD2 . TRBV18
TGTGCCAGCAGATCCCCTAGCGGGAGAGTCTACGAGCAGTACTTC CASRSPSGRVYEQYF 15 TRBJ2-7 TRBD2 . TRBV27
TGTGCCAGCAGCCGAAGATTCGGACACCTCGAGCAGTACTTC CASSRRFGHLEQYF 14 TRBJ2-7 . . TRBV3-1/TRBV3-2
TGTGCCACGGTCGAGGGACTAGCGGGAGCTATAGAGACCCAGTACTTC CATVEGLAGAIETQYF 16 TRBJ2-5 TRBD2 . TRBV15
TGTGCCAGCAAACTACAGCGGGACGGCACCGGGGAGCTGTTTTTT CASKLQRDGTGELFF 15 TRBJ2-2 TRBD2 . TRBV6-5
TGTGCCAGCAGTCGGGCGACGGGACAGGGACTTTACTATGGCTACACCTTC CASSRATGQGLYYGYTF 17 TRBJ1-2 TRBD1 . TRBV6-6
TGCAGTGCCGTAGGGGATTATGGCTACACCTTC CSAVGDYGYTF 11 TRBJ1-2 . . TRBV20-1
TGTGCCAGCAGCCAATTGGGACAGGGGGGCGGAGAGACCCAGTACTTC CASSQLGQGGGETQYF 16 TRBJ2-5 TRBD1 few TRBV4-2
TGTGCCAGCAGTCGGGACTCCCCCTACGAGCAGTACTTC CASSRDSPYEQYF 13 TRBJ2-7 . . TRBV6-6
TGTGCCAGCAGCTTAGATGCAGGGATTTCGAGGAACACTGAAGCTTTCTTT CASSLDAGISRNTEAFF 17 TRBJ1-1 . . TRBV11-3
TGTGCCAGCACCTACAGGCGGGACAGGGGAAGAAATGAGCAGTTCTTC CASTYRRDRGRNEQFF 16 TRBJ2-1 TRBD1 . TRBV2
TGTGCCAGCAGTTTTTTGAGCGGGGGGGGAGATACGCAGTATTTT CASSFLSGGGDTQYF 15 TRBJ2-3 TRBD2 . TRBV28
TGCAGCGCCACGGGGGGCAGTTACTATGGCTACACCTTC CSATGGSYYGYTF 13 TRBJ1-2 . . TRBV29-1
TGTGCCAGCAGCCGTACGGACTATGGCTACACCTTC CASSRTDYGYTF 12 TRBJ1-2 . . TRBV3-1/TRBV3-2
TGTGCCATCAGCCTCGGACAGGATAATTCACCCCTCCACTTT CAISLGQDNSPLHF 14 TRBJ1-6 TRBD1 . TRBV10-3
TGCGCCAGCAGCCTCACAGGGGGGGAGACCCAGTACTTC CASSLTGGETQYF 13 TRBJ2-5 TRBD1 . TRBV4-1
TGTGCCAGCAGCCTCAAAGGAGGCACAGATACGCAGTATTTT CASSLKGGTDTQYF 14 TRBJ2-3 . few TRBV5-4
TGTGCCAGCAGAGGGACAGTAAATAGCAATCAGCCCCAGCATTTT CASRGTVNSNQPQHF 15 TRBJ1-5 TRBD1 . TRBV2
TGTGCCAGCAGCCCCCTTGGGAGGGAAGGAGAGACCCAGTACTTC CASSPLGREGETQYF 15 TRBJ2-5 TRBD2 . TRBV14
TGTGCCATCAGTGATTACAGGGCTCAGGAGACTGAAGCTTTCTTT CAISDYRAQETEAFF 15 TRBJ1-1 . . TRBV10-3
TGTGCCAGCAGCTCTTTGCCGGGACTAGCGGGAGCATGGGTCAATGAGCAGTTCTTC CASSSLPGLAGAWVNEQFF 19 TRBJ2-1 TRBD2 . TRBV11-2
TGTGCCAGCCGCAGAGACGACAGGTTCTATGGCTACACCTTC CASRRDDRFYGYTF 14 TRBJ1-2 . once TRBV28
TGTGCCAGCAGATTCGGACAGGGGGCGTGGGAGACCCAGTACTTC CASRFGQGAWETQYF 15 TRBJ2-5 TRBD1 . TRBV11-2
TGTGCCAGCAGCTTGGCGGCGGTGAACACTGAAGCTTTCTTT CASSLAAVNTEAFF 14 TRBJ1-1 . . TRBV5-5
TGTGCCAGCAGTTACGACAGGGCCTACGAGCAGTACTTC CASSYDRAYEQYF 13 TRBJ2-7 TRBD1 . TRBV6-5
TGTGCCAGCAGCGTGGGGACTAGCGTTGGGCACGAGCAGTACTTC CASSVGTSVGHEQYF 15 TRBJ2-7 TRBD2 . TRBV9
TGTGCCAGCAGCTTTCCTGGACAGGGTTGGTCCTACGAGCAGTACTTC CASSFPGQGWSYEQYF 16 TRBJ2-7 TRBD1 . TRBV6-2/TRBV6-3